The 25 T cell receptor beta chains reported below all come from one sample, sequenced in a study of siplizumab effects on memory and regulatory T cells. TCRdb's copy holds only in-frame clones and misses some; the assay was immunoSEQ multiplex PCR. The sample carries about 87,000 clones, 75% to 90% recorded once. Material: CD4+ T cells sorted from blood. The receptors were gathered from a human donor in good health.

This clone was observed a few times. The rearrangement links TRBV7-3 to TRBJ1-1, with D possibly TRBD1 on 5 matching bases. This CDR3 region has 14 residues. Looked up from germline, CDR1 is SGHTA and CDR2 is FQGTGA. Deletions cut 1 base from V and 3 bases from J, with 9 bases between. CDR3 bases: TGTGCCAGCAGCTTAAACAGGTTGGACACTGAAGCTTTCTTT. Residues: CASSLNRLDTEAFF.

This clone was seen a handful of times. This sequence joins TRBV4-2 and TRBJ1-3; a possible D gene is TRBD1 (5 bases). The V end was cut by 0 bases, the J end by 3 bases, with 15 bases between. The CDR3 has 17 residues. Germline loops: CDR1 LGHNA, CDR2 YNFKEQ. As DNA, the CDR3 is TGTGCCAGCAGCCAAGACAAGGGGTCGTCTCGTGGAAACACCATATATTTT. Its translation: CASSQDKGSSRGNTIYF.

The genes are TRBV5-4 and TRBJ1-5; tentative D call: TRBD1 (5 bases). This CDR3 is built from 16 residues. Trimming stripped 2 bases from V and 3 bases from J, with 15 bases between. CDR1 is SGHNT and CDR2 is YYREEE in the germline V gene (reference sequence). Here the CDR3 reads CASSFPETDYNQPQHF. Here the CDR3 DNA reads TGTGCCAGCAGCTTTCCTGAGACAGACTACAATCAGCCCCAGCATTTT.

The chain recombines TRBV27 with TRBJ2-1; no firm D call. The V and J ends lost 0 bases and 4 bases respectively, with 10 bases between them. The CDR3 has 15 residues. Germline CDR1 reads MNHEY; CDR2 reads SMNVEV (reference sequence). The CDR3 spells CASSLSRQGYNEQFF. CDR3 in DNA: TGTGCCAGCAGTTTATCCCGACAAGGGTACAATGAGCAGTTCTTC.

The chain uses TRBV19 and TRBJ2-6; TRBD2 aligns across 11 bases. Germline V CDR1 and CDR2: LNHDA, SQIVND (reference sequence). Trimming at V came to 6 bases and at J to 1 base, leaving 8 bases not matched to a gene. This CDR3 is built from 18 residues. The CDR3 nucleotides read TGTGCCAGTAGGCCAACCGGGACTAGCGGATCTGGGGCCAACGTCCTGACTTTC. Its protein product is CASRPTGTSGSGANVLTF.

J is TRBJ2-5 and V is TRBV7-9; D is uncertain. Near its end, the DNA agrees better with TRBJ2-7, so the J call may be wrong. Germline assignment: CDR1 SEHNR and CDR2 FQNEAQ (reference sequence). The CDR3 runs 13 residues. The CDR3 sequence: CASSSGPSYEQYF. The CDR3 DNA sequence: TGTGCCAGCAGCTCCGGGCCCTCCTACGAGCAGTACTTC.

The V call is TRBV19, the J call TRBJ2-5; D is possibly TRBD2 (6 bases). Germline CDR1 is LNHDA and CDR2 is SQIVND (reference sequence). CDR3 size: 14 residues. V lost 9 bases to trimming and J lost 4 bases, with 18 bases between them. The CDR3 here is CASSSPRGGETQYF. DNA for the CDR3: TGTGCCAGCAGTTCTCCCCGGGGAGGAGAGACCCAGTACTTC.

The genes are TRBV28 and TRBJ2-2, with D maybe TRBD1 (5 bases). The germline V and J ends were trimmed by 1 base and 6 bases, with 12 bases remaining between them. The CDR3 length is 15 residues. From germline, CDR1 is MDHEN and CDR2 SYDVKM. CDR3 amino acids: CASSLSGKGSGELFF. In DNA, the CDR3 is TGTGCCAGCAGTTTATCAGGGAAGGGGTCCGGGGAGCTGTTTTTT.

This rearrangement joins TRBV6-1 to TRBJ1-5; D is unclear. From germline, CDR1 is MNHNS and CDR2 SASEGT. The CDR3 is 11 residues long. Trimming took 6 bases from V and 11 from J, leaving 11 bases between them. The CDR3 DNA is TGTGCCAGCAGCCTAGAAGTATCCCAGCATTTT. Translating it yields CASSLEVSQHF.

The chain employs TRBV21-1 and TRBJ1-1; the table's D call TRBD1 went unverified against the DNA. TRBV21-1 is deemed a pseudogene. This CDR3 contains 14 residues. This CDR3 is CASSKGTGNTEAFF. As DNA, the CDR3 is TGTGCCAGCAGCAAAGGGACAGGGAACACTGAAGCTTTCTTT.

The gene calls are TRBV11-1 and TRBJ2-5; 10 bases are a match to TRBD2. Germline CDR1 is SGHAT and CDR2 is FQDESV (reference sequence). Trimming took 1 base from V and 3 from J; bases not matched to a gene: 8. The CDR3 extends over 17 amino acids. CDR3 DNA: TGTGCCAGCAGCTTAGTCCTAGCGGGAGAAAGGAAAGAGACCCAGTACTTC. Its translation is CASSLVLAGERKETQYF.

The gene calls are TRBV5-1 and TRBJ2-7; no clear D gene. Germline V gene sequence: CDR1 SGHRS, CDR2 YFSETQ. CDR3 size: 15 residues. Trimming removed 3 bases at V and 5 bases at J, with 18 bases between. CDR3 sequence (DNA): TGCGCCAGCAGCTCGATACGTTCAGAAAACGACGAGCAGTACTTC. It specifies CASSSIRSENDEQYF. The full variable domain, with the rest looked up from reference TRBV5-1 and TRBJ2-7, is KAGVTQTPRYLIKTRGQQVTLSCSPISGHRSVSWYQQTPGQGLQFLFEYFSETQRNKGNFPGRFSGRQFSNSRSEMNVSTLELGDSALYLCASSSIRSENDEQYFGPGTRLTVT.

In its sample, this clone was seen once. This chain uses TRBV15 with TRBJ2-5; 7 bases align to TRBD1. The CDR3 spans 16 residues. The V segment lost 0 bases and the J segment 13 bases; nucleotides outside the gene matches: 17. Per the germline V gene, CDR1 is LNHNV and CDR2 is YYDKDF (reference sequence). The CDR3 protein is CATSRDRGIGQARRYF. CDR3 nucleotide sequence: TGTGCCACCAGCAGAGATAGGGGAATAGGACAGGCCAGACGGTACTTC.

V is TRBV4-2 and J is TRBJ1-5, with 9 bases matching TRBD1. The CDR3 loop spans 17 amino acids. Germline assignment: CDR1 LGHNA and CDR2 YNFKEQ. Trimming at V came to 3 bases and at J to 1 base, leaving 7 bases not matched to a gene. The CDR3 sequence is CASSQATGGLSNQPQHF. The CDR3, as DNA: TGTGCCAGCAGCCAGGCTACAGGGGGCCTGAGCAATCAGCCCCAGCATTTT.

This clone appeared a few times. The chain recombines TRBV6-1 with TRBJ2-5, with D uncertain. The CDR3 consists of 14 residues. The V gene's germline CDR1 is MNHNS and CDR2 SASEGT. Trimming removed 4 bases at V and 4 bases at J, with 13 bases between. CDR3 nucleotide sequence: TGTGCCAGCAGTGTATACTTAGGTGGAGAGACCCAGTACTTC. It encodes CASSVYLGGETQYF.

Comment on this clone: Additional DNA sequences in this sample encode the identical CDR3. The chain joins TRBV7-9 to TRBJ2-1; D is possibly TRBD1 (6 bases). Germline CDR1 reads SEHNR; CDR2 reads FQNEAQ (reference sequence). This CDR3 spans 11 amino acids. V lost 5 bases and J lost 9, with 8 bases in between. The CDR3 protein is CASSLGGEQFF. The CDR3 DNA follows: TGTGCCAGCAGCCTAGGGGGTGAGCAGTTCTTC.

The chain carries TRBV6-5 and TRBJ2-2; tentative D call: TRBD1 (6 bases). CDR1 is MNHEY and CDR2 is SVGAGI in the germline V gene. V lost 2 bases and J lost 4, with 8 bases in between. The CDR3 extends over 14 amino acids. CDR3 DNA: TGTGCCAGCAGTTACGGGACAAGCACCGGGGAGCTGTTTTTT. It yields the protein CASSYGTSTGELFF.

The chain joins TRBV5-8 to TRBJ2-2; D is unclear. CDR1 and CDR2 (germline): SGHTS, YDEGEE. The CDR3 is 13 residues long. The V gene lost 2 bases and the J gene lost 4 bases, with 6 bases spanning the gap. The CDR3 DNA sequence: TGTGCCAGCAGCTTCGAAATCACCGGGGAGCTGTTTTTT. Amino acid sequence: CASSFEITGELFF.

J is TRBJ1-1 and V is TRBV5-1, with 10 bases aligning to TRBD1. This CDR3 region has 14 residues. V lost 5 bases and J lost 4; bases outside the gene matches: 5. Germline V gene data show CDR1 as SGHRS and CDR2 as YFSETQ. CDR3 sequence (DNA): TGCGCCAGCAGTACGGACAGGGGGTTCACTGAAGCTTTCTTT. Amino acid sequence: CASSTDRGFTEAFF.

This clone appeared a few times. The chain combines TRBV9 with TRBJ2-7; D call uncertain. CDR3 length: 14 residues. With 0 bases removed from V and 7 bases from J, the gap between germline ends came to 14 bases. CDR1 and CDR2 from the germline V gene are SGDLS and YYNGEE. The CDR3 protein is CASSVVVITPEQYF. The CDR3 DNA follows: TGTGCCAGCAGCGTAGTTGTGATAACACCAGAGCAGTACTTC.

The genes are TRBV12-2 and TRBJ2-1; the table names TRBD2, a call not compared with the DNA. TRBV12-2 is a pseudogene locus. CDR3 length equals 16 residues. The CDR3 DNA follows: TGTGCAAGTCGCTCTCAACGGGACTACCTACACAATGAGCAGTTCTTC. It codes for CASRSQRDYLHNEQFF.

The CDR3 sequence is CASSIPSGTTYNEQFF. In nucleotides, the CDR3 is TGTGCCAGTAGTATCCCCTCCGGGACCACATACAATGAGCAGTTCTTC. V usage is TRBV19 and J usage is TRBJ2-1, with D perhaps assigned TRBD1 or TRBD2 (5 bases each). Germline CDR1 LNHDA, CDR2 SQIVND (reference sequence). The CDR3 totals 16 residues. V was shortened by 3 bases and J by 4 bases, with 16 bases between the two germline ends.

The chain has TRBV4-3 and TRBJ1-5; tentatively, D is TRBD1 (5 bases). Between the trimmed V and J ends, which lost 4 bases and 4 bases, there was a span of 14 bases. Germline V gives CDR1 LGHNA, CDR2 YSLEER. The CDR3 is made up of 15 amino acids. The CDR3 nucleotides read TGCGCCAGCAGCCCTGAAGGGACGCAGAATCAGCCCCAGCATTTT. Amino acid sequence: CASSPEGTQNQPQHF.

This clone was observed a single time. The V and J genes are TRBV28 and TRBJ1-1; 7 bases are a match to TRBD1. The J segment lost 1 base and the V segment lost 4 bases, leaving 9 bases of the junction unmatched. The CDR3 is 16 amino acids. Germline assignment: CDR1 MDHEN and CDR2 SYDVKM. The chain's CDR3 is CASSSPRTGTNTEAFF. In DNA form, the CDR3 reads TGTGCCAGCAGTTCACCCAGGACAGGTACGAACACTGAAGCTTTCTTT.

This clone was picked up a small number of times. The rearrangement uses TRBV4-1 and TRBJ1-5, with a possible D match to TRBD1 (5 bases). Trimming stripped 5 bases from V and 0 bases from J, with 11 bases between. CDR1 and CDR2 (germline): MGHRA, YSYEKL. The length of the CDR3 is 15 residues. This CDR3 is CASSWGRDSNQPQHF. The CDR3 DNA is TGCGCCAGCAGCTGGGGACGCGATAGCAATCAGCCCCAGCATTTT.